What follows describes a single T cell receptor (beta chain). Patients from Seattle were sampled longitudinally, starting during active infection. This sample stems from a study of blood T cell repertoires in COVID-19. V was pared by 5 bases and J by 1 base, with 11 bases between. Germline V gene lookup returns CDR1 SGHNT and CDR2 YENEEA. There are 14 residues in the CDR3. Clones were sequenced by immunoSEQ multiplex PCR, and TCRdb holds only the in-frame ones, with some missing. The table includes more than 200,000 clones, around 88% detected once. This chain uses TRBV11-3 with TRBJ1-2; no reliable D call. The origin of this receptor is a woman in her twenties or thirties with COVID-19, enrolled during active disease. The sequenced material came from peripheral blood. DNA for the CDR3: TGTGCCAGCAGCCCTGCGGGGTTTAACTATGGCTACACCTTC. It specifies CASSPAGFNYGYTF.